The sequence of this TCR beta chain was determined in a study of T cells after posttransplantation cyclophosphamide. Whole-study results and caveats: Recipient CMV seropositivity and CMV reactivation strongly tracked TRB clonality. Later post-transplant blood repertoires were often dominated by donor CD8+ memory clones. Blood and skin or GI T cell repertoires showed limited TRB overlap.

The CDR3 spans 16 residues. V was clipped by 1 base and J by 0 bases, with 11 bases between them. Germline-derived CDR1 and CDR2 are SGHTA and FQGNSA. Method: immunoSEQ multiplex PCR; TCRdb's copy keeps in-frame clones and lacks some. Among tens of thousands of clones listed, roughly nine tenths were seen once. A marrow graft followed busulfan-fludarabine conditioning, with cyclophosphamide on days +3 and +4. The sample holds one count of this clone. Antigen unknown. Sample: PBMCs, taken after allogeneic stem cell transplant with posttransplant cyclophosphamide. The clonotype was recovered from a female patient between 25 and 45 years old who received an allogeneic stem cell transplant from an unrelated donor, was CMV-positive, and had no GVHD. Some T cells may be graft donor cells. The chain uses TRBV7-2 and TRBJ2-3; D possibly corresponds to TRBD1 (5 bases). CDR3 in DNA: TGTGCCAGCAGCTTAGGGGGCGGACCTAGCACAGATACGCAGTATTTT. This sequence encodes CASSLGGGPSTDTQYF.